This paragraph reports one T cell receptor (beta chain). This specimen comes from a study of blood T cell repertoires in COVID-19. Study-level information: T cells, B-cell-depleted T cells, or PBMCs provided the cDNA or gDNA that served as material.

How the authors handled the data: Estimated nucleated cell counts came from reference gene primer amplification. Here immunoSEQ multiplex PCR was the method, and the copy in TCRdb shows in-frame clones only, minus some. From that table come the V and J calls and clone size; the DNA was used to work out D and trimming. The table has about 180,000 clones, approximately 80% seen once. The germline V gene has CDR1 SGHRS and CDR2 YFSETQ. Trimming took 3 bases from V and 1 from J, leaving 10 bases between them. The CDR3 covers 14 residues. The chain carries TRBV5-1 and TRBJ1-1, with D perhaps matching TRBD1 (6 bases). The specimen sequenced was peripheral blood. This clonotype originated in a human donor in a cohort sampled during active COVID-19. The CDR3 DNA reads TGCGCCAGCAGCTGGGGACACCGGAACACTGAAGCTTTCTTT. It is translated as CASSWGHRNTEAFF.